This TCR beta chain emerged from a study of cytomegalovirus exposure and HLA in healthy donors. Study-wide points: Of the V segments, some could not be distinguished, including TRBV6-2 and TRBV6-3, and were excluded. Most likely, a cluster of highly shared sequence variants arose as a sequencing artifact. In a later analysis, parvovirus B19, influenza, CMV and Epstein-Barr virus appeared linked to several top co-occurrence clusters.

The PCR had 60 Vbeta and 13 Jbeta primers. The repertoire was sequenced with immunoSEQ multiplex PCR; TCRdb's copy has only in-frame clones and lacks some. Of 95,000 to 120,000 clones listed, over 65% are singletons. This CDR3 region has 14 residues. Germline-derived CDR1 and CDR2 are SNHLY and FYNNEI. V gave up 7 bases and J gave up 5 bases, with 18 bases separating them. Sampled while nominally healthy, donors likely had unrecorded immune exposures. Only one count was recorded for this clone. Antigen: not known. The chain recombines TRBV2 with TRBJ2-7, with D tentatively TRBD1 (6 bases). This clonotype originated in a woman between 18 and 29 years old in good health and CMV-seronegative. Source material: PBMCs. The CDR3 sequence: CASISSWTVNEQYV. The CDR3 DNA reads TGTGCCAGCATCAGTTCCTGGACAGTCAACGAGCAGTACGTC.